Listed here are 32 T cell receptor beta chains from one sample, sequenced in a study of CD4 T cell repertoires in COVID-19. The method was immunoSEQ multiplex PCR; TCRdb's version includes in-frame clones alone and lacks a portion of them. Altogether over 75,000 clones are present, 83% being singletons, with the ten largest covering roughly 0.58%. Sequencing was performed on CD4+ T cells from peripheral blood, taken after recovery from COVID-19. The receptors originated from a human donor who had COVID-19.

The chain couples TRBV5-1 to TRBJ2-3, with TRBD2 matching 11 bases. CDR3 length equals 13 residues. V shed 6 bases and J 6 bases; nucleotides not matched to a gene: 3. Germline V gives CDR1 SGHRS, CDR2 YFSETQ. The DNA for the CDR3 is TGCGCCAGCAAATCTAGCGGGAGGGATACGCAGTATTTT. As protein: CASKSSGRDTQYF.

The chain is built from TRBV5-7 and TRBJ2-3, with 8 bases aligning to TRBD2. TRBV5-7 is annotated as an ORF whose role is uncertain. Trimming at V came to 2 bases and at J to 1 base, leaving 0 bases not matched to a gene. This CDR3 contains 14 residues. The CDR3 region is CASSFSGGTDTQYF. As DNA, the CDR3 is TGTGCCAGCAGCTTTAGCGGGGGCACAGATACGCAGTATTTT.

The rearrangement links TRBV2 to TRBJ2-2; TRBD2 matches at 9 bases. V shed 6 bases, J shed 4 bases, and the junction held 6 bases outside the gene matches. The CDR3 consists of 15 residues. Germline lookup yields CDR1 SNHLY and CDR2 FYNNEI. CDR3: CASRWSGGITGELFF. In DNA, the CDR3 is TGTGCCAGCAGGTGGAGCGGGGGGATCACCGGGGAGCTGTTTTTT.

The chain combines TRBV7-2 with TRBJ1-2, with D possibly being TRBD1 (6 bases). Germline values: CDR1 SGHTA, CDR2 FQGNSA. Trimming shortened V by 4 bases and J by 5 bases, and 14 bases separated the two germline ends. The CDR3 is 14 residues long. As DNA, the CDR3 is TGTGCCAGCAGCTCCATGCAGGGGACATATGGCTACACCTTC. It yields the protein CASSSMQGTYGYTF.

The chain links TRBV6-5 to TRBJ1-4; a weak D match, TRBD1 (5 bases). CDR3 length: 13 residues. Germline CDR1 is MNHEY and CDR2 is SVGAGI. V dropped 10 bases and J dropped 6 bases, with 15 bases sitting between them. CDR3 protein: CATKAGQYEKLFF. DNA of the CDR3: TGTGCCACCAAGGCAGGGCAGTATGAAAAACTGTTTTTT.

J is TRBJ2-2 and V is TRBV6-1; unclear D gene. Germline lookup yields CDR1 MNHNS and CDR2 SASEGT. The CDR3 consists of 15 residues. Deletions cut 3 bases from V and 4 bases from J, with 12 bases between. The CDR3 reads CASSEARFRTGELFF. CDR3 coding DNA: TGTGCCAGCAGTGAGGCGAGGTTTCGCACCGGGGAGCTGTTTTTT.

The chain carries TRBV3-1 (or the pseudogene TRBV3-2) and TRBJ1-2; TRBD1 is a possible D gene (5 bases). The CDR3 sequence is 14 residues long. Trimming shortened V by 4 bases and J by 3 bases, and 12 bases separated the two germline ends. CDR1 LGHDT and CDR2 YNNKEL come from the germline V gene (reference sequence). The CDR3 is CASSRGLKDYGYTF. The DNA of the CDR3 is TGTGCCAGCAGCCGGGGGTTGAAGGACTATGGCTACACCTTC.

This clone was counted once. V and J are TRBV5-8 and TRBJ2-4, with D unclear. This CDR3 spans 13 amino acids. CDR1 SGHTS and CDR2 YDEGEE come from the germline V gene. V shed 1 base and J shed 6 bases, with 8 bases lying between them. Written as DNA, the CDR3 is TGTGCCAGCAGCTTGCCAGCCCCAAACATTCAGTACTTC. Protein: CASSLPAPNIQYF.

The genes are TRBV5-5 and TRBJ1-2; TRBD1 is a possible D gene (5 bases). CDR1 is SGHKS, CDR2 YYEKEE, per germline (reference sequence). V was clipped by 1 base and J by 1 base, with 11 bases between them. This CDR3 is built from 15 residues. For the CDR3, the DNA is TGTGCCAGCAGCTTGAGCGGGGCCCTTAACTATGGCTACACCTTC. It encodes CASSLSGALNYGYTF.

The V call is TRBV12-5, the J call TRBJ2-5; no clear D gene. The CDR3 consists of 11 residues. The V gene's germline CDR1 is LGHNT and CDR2 FRNRAP. V lost 8 bases, J lost 2 bases, and 6 bases lay in between. The CDR3 DNA follows: TGTGCTAGTAAGGGTCAAGAGACCCAGTACTTC. As protein: CASKGQETQYF.

The chain couples TRBV6-5 to TRBJ2-7, with D possibly matching TRBD1 (6 bases). The V end lost 2 bases, the J end lost 3 bases, and 11 bases lay between the germline ends. In germline, CDR1 is MNHEY, CDR2 SVGAGI. The CDR3 has 14 amino acids. The CDR3 sequence: CASSYPPRGYEQYF. In nucleotides, the CDR3 is TGTGCCAGCAGTTACCCCCCCAGGGGCTACGAGCAGTACTTC.

The J gene is TRBJ1-2, the V gene TRBV19; D unresolved. Per germline, CDR1 LNHDA and CDR2 SQIVND (reference sequence). The CDR3 runs to 13 residues. V lost 2 bases to trimming and J lost 7 bases, with 11 bases between them. CDR3 amino acids: CASSISGSGGYTF. The CDR3 nucleotides read TGTGCCAGTAGTATATCGGGGTCCGGTGGCTACACCTTC.

The chain recombines TRBV11-2 with TRBJ2-3, with 7 bases fitting TRBD1. CDR1 and CDR2 (germline): SGHAT, FQNNGV. This CDR3 is 16 amino acids long. The J segment lost 3 bases and the V segment lost 2 bases, leaving 8 bases of the junction unmatched. For the CDR3, the DNA is TGTGCCAGCAGCTTATCCCTCACGACAGGGACAGATACGCAGTATTTT. Encoded protein: CASSLSLTTGTDTQYF.

CDR3 in amino acids: CASSLGSGGTYEQYF. CDR3 nucleotide sequence: TGTGCCAGCAGCCTTGGTAGCGGGGGGACCTACGAGCAGTACTTC. This chain joins TRBV11-2 and TRBJ2-7, with 10 bases matching TRBD2. The CDR3 is 15 amino acids. Germline V gives CDR1 SGHAT, CDR2 FQNNGV. V lost 5 bases and J lost 2; bases outside the gene matches: 6.

The chain carries TRBV7-2 and TRBJ2-2; D unclear. This CDR3 comprises 16 residues. V lost 4 bases and J lost 4, with 16 bases in between. CDR1 and CDR2 from the germline V gene are SGHTA and FQGNSA. CDR3: CASSSLGAGGTGELFF. Here the CDR3 DNA reads TGTGCCAGCAGCTCCCTGGGTGCAGGTGGCACCGGGGAGCTGTTTTTT.

Concerning this clone: At one of its ends the junction is not consistent with the germline gene, which may arise from a read error. This chain links TRBV5-4 with TRBJ1-2; 8 bases are a match to TRBD1. The CDR3 spans 13 residues. Looked up from germline, CDR1 is SGHNT and CDR2 is YYREEE (reference sequence). The CDR3, as DNA: TGTGCCAGCAGCTTCGCGGGACAGGCGTTTCCCCTCTTC. This encodes CASSFAGQAFPLF.

CDR3 in amino acids: CASSDDRGRLNTEAFF. In DNA, the CDR3 is TGTGCCAGCAGTGATGATAGGGGGCGGTTGAACACTGAAGCTTTCTTT. The chain combines TRBV2 with TRBJ1-1; 7 bases match TRBD1. This CDR3 spans 16 amino acids. V lost 3 bases and J lost 0; bases outside the gene matches: 7. Germline V gene data show CDR1 as SNHLY and CDR2 as FYNNEI.

The rearrangement links TRBV30 to TRBJ2-2; D ambiguous. In germline, CDR1 is GTSNPN, CDR2 SVGIG (reference sequence). V was shortened by 4 bases and J by 3 bases, with 9 bases between the two germline ends. The CDR3 contains 13 residues. This CDR3 is CAWKVTHTGELFF. In DNA form, the CDR3 reads TGTGCCTGGAAAGTGACACACACCGGGGAGCTGTTTTTT.

This clone showed up just once. The V gene is TRBV11-3, the J gene TRBJ2-3; 9 bases align to TRBD2. The CDR3 extends over 20 amino acids. From germline, CDR1 is SGHNT and CDR2 YENEEA. J lost 2 bases, V lost 0 bases, and 15 bases had no gene match. This CDR3 is CASSLEPAGGLLTVTDTQYF. The CDR3 DNA reads TGTGCCAGCAGCTTAGAACCAGCGGGGGGCCTTCTTACCGTCACAGATACGCAGTATTTT.

This chain joins TRBV12-3 or TRBV12-4 and TRBJ1-2; D unresolved. The V gene lost 5 bases and the J gene lost 11 bases, with 15 bases spanning the gap. The CDR3 spans 12 residues. CDR3 loop: CASSPSLTRYTF. As DNA, the CDR3 is TGTGCCAGCAGTCCCTCCCTTACACGGTACACCTTC.

The chain employs TRBV19 and TRBJ1-2, with 10 bases fitting TRBD1. This CDR3 has 13 amino acids. V lost 8 bases, J lost 5 bases, and 5 bases stayed unmatched. Looked up from germline, CDR1 is LNHDA and CDR2 is SQIVND (reference sequence). The chain's CDR3 is CASGQGGKYGYTF. In DNA form, the CDR3 reads TGTGCCAGTGGACAGGGGGGAAAGTATGGCTACACCTTC.

For the CDR3, the DNA is TGTGCCAGCAGCGTGGGGACAGGATTCTCCTACGAGCAGTACTTC. This translates into CASSVGTGFSYEQYF. This chain connects TRBV9 to TRBJ2-7; 8 bases align to TRBD1. The CDR3 is made up of 15 amino acids. With 2 bases clipped from V and 0 bases from J, the junction kept 4 bases outside the gene matches. In germline, CDR1 is SGDLS, CDR2 YYNGEE.

The chain uses TRBV2 and TRBJ2-7; 7 bases are a match to TRBD1. CDR3 length: 14 residues. Germline assignment: CDR1 SNHLY and CDR2 FYNNEI. The J segment lost 3 bases and the V segment lost 4 bases, leaving 6 bases of the junction unmatched. The DNA of the CDR3 is TGTGCCAGCAGTGGACAGGGTCCTAACTACGAGCAGTACTTC. Translation gives CASSGQGPNYEQYF.

The chain is built from TRBV11-2 and TRBJ2-1; a possible D gene is TRBD1 (8 bases). Trimming removed 4 bases at V and 4 bases at J, with 14 bases between. CDR1 and CDR2 (germline): SGHAT, FQNNGV. The CDR3 consists of 15 residues. The chain's CDR3 is CASSWGGQAYNEQFF. In nucleotides, the CDR3 is TGTGCCAGCAGCTGGGGGGGACAGGCTTACAATGAGCAGTTCTTC.

The table lists this clone with a few counts. The chain has TRBV11-1 and TRBJ2-7; D not certain. Germline CDR1 SGHAT, CDR2 FQDESV (reference sequence). The length of the CDR3 is 14 residues. Trimming left V 6 bases short and J 0 bases short, with 12 bases between. The CDR3 DNA is TGTGCCAGCAGTGGGCCCCCCAGCTCCTACGAGCAGTACTTC. It codes for CASSGPPSSYEQYF.

The CDR3 here is CASSRLAASYNEQFF. In nucleotides, the CDR3 is TGTGCCAGCAGCAGGCTAGCGGCCTCCTACAATGAGCAGTTCTTC. This chain uses TRBV14 with TRBJ2-1; 7 bases agree with TRBD2. Germline-derived CDR1 and CDR2 are SGHDN and FVKESK. This CDR3 spans 15 amino acids. After removal of 5 bases from V and 0 bases from J, the junction contained 4 bases not matched to a gene.

This clone has only one observation. The chain has TRBV7-9 and TRBJ1-4; D is undetermined. Trimming left V 6 bases short and J 8 bases short, with 13 bases between. Looked up from germline, CDR1 is SEHNR and CDR2 is FQNEAQ (reference sequence). The CDR3 totals 13 residues. CDR3 amino acids: CASSFYKTEKLFF. In nucleotides, the CDR3 is TGTGCCAGCAGTTTTTATAAGACAGAAAAACTGTTTTTT.

The chain joins TRBV28 to TRBJ1-3, with D unclear. V lost 7 bases and J 4 bases, leaving 14 bases between the germline ends. The germline V gene encodes CDR1 MDHEN and CDR2 SYDVKM. This CDR3 is 14 amino acids long. CDR3 DNA: TGTGCCAGCATCACTCCGGTAGAAGGAAACACCATATATTTT. It codes for CASITPVEGNTIYF.

This chain uses TRBV5-4 with TRBJ2-3, with 7 bases fitting TRBD1. V lost 0 bases to trimming and J lost 1 base; unmatched junction nucleotides: 8. Germline lookup yields CDR1 SGHNT and CDR2 YYREEE (reference sequence). This CDR3 contains 17 residues. CDR3 DNA: TGTGCCAGCAGCTTGGGACAGGGTAAAGCTGGCACAGATACGCAGTATTTT. Translated, it gives CASSLGQGKAGTDTQYF. Based on the CDR3 plus reference TRBV5-4 and TRBJ2-3, the full variable domain is ETGVTQSPTHLIKTRGQQVTLRCSSQSGHNTVSWYQQALGQGPQFIFQYYREEENGRGNFPPRFSGLQFPNYSSELNVNALELDDSALYLCASSLGQGKAGTDTQYFGPGTRLTVL.

This chain links TRBV19 with TRBJ1-5, with TRBD1 matching 7 bases. V was pared by 8 bases and J by 2 bases, with 15 bases of the junction left unmatched. The germline V gene encodes CDR1 LNHDA and CDR2 SQIVND (reference sequence). The CDR3 runs 17 residues. The CDR3 nucleotides read TGTGCCAGTGCCCCCGAGGGAAACAGGGGTGGCAATCAGCCCCAGCATTTT. Amino acid sequence: CASAPEGNRGGNQPQHF.

This clone occurred once. V gene TRBV19 combines with J gene TRBJ2-1; D is unresolved. The CDR3 has 15 amino acids. Germline-derived CDR1 and CDR2 are LNHDA and SQIVND (reference sequence). The ends were cut back, 0 bases at V and 9 bases at J, with 15 bases in the middle. The CDR3 DNA follows: TGTGCCAGTAGTATAGATCGTTATGAGAGTGCTGAGCAGTTCTTC. The encoded protein is CASSIDRYESAEQFF.

The V call is TRBV7-9, the J call TRBJ1-1, with D possibly TRBD1 on 6 matching bases. The germline V gene encodes CDR1 SEHNR and CDR2 FQNEAQ (reference sequence). Trimming took 1 base from V and 11 from J, leaving 17 bases between them. CDR3 length: 14 amino acids. CDR3 loop: CASSLGGLPLGAFF. CDR3 nucleotide sequence: TGTGCCAGCAGCTTAGGGGGGCTTCCCCTCGGGGCTTTCTTT. The full variable domain, rest sourced from reference TRBV7-9 and TRBJ1-1, is DTGVSQNPRHKITKRGQNVTFRCDPISEHNRLYWYRQTLGQGPEFLTYFQNEAQLEKSRLLSDRFSAERPKGSFSTLEIQRTEQGDSAMYLCASSLGGLPLGAFFGQGTRLTVV.